The 7 T cell receptor beta chains below all came from one sample that was sequenced in a study of T cell repertoires in cytomegalovirus infection. TCRdb used MiXCR to reprocess the reads, holding one entry per CDR3 protein. The sample contains 300,000 or so distinct CDR3 sequences, 20% to 30% of which appear only once. The sequencing input was PBMCs. The receptors derive from a human donor in good health (CMV status not recorded). Some clones in this sample may be carry-over from other donors' samples.

This chain links TRBV30 with TRBJ2-6; D unclear. Germline CDR1 reads GTSNPN; CDR2 reads SVGIG (reference sequence). Trimming left V 5 bases short and J 5 bases short, with 7 bases between. The CDR3 length is 12 residues. The CDR3 loop reads CAWGSWANVLTF. The CDR3 nucleotides read TGTGCCTGGGGCAGCTGGGCCAACGTCCTGACTTTC.

CDR3 DNA: TGTGCCAGCGGCGCAGGGGGCTACCCCGAAAACACCTTC. Translating gives CASGAGGYPENTF. The chain employs TRBV28 and TRBJ1-2; TRBD1 agrees at 8 bases. This CDR3 spans 13 amino acids. Germline assignment: CDR1 MDHEN and CDR2 SYDVKM. J lost 12 bases, V lost 8 bases, and 14 bases had no gene match.

This clonotype was seen at least ten times. The chain joins TRBV28 to TRBJ1-3; no clear D gene. CDR3 length: 15 residues. With 5 bases removed from V and 0 bases from J, the gap between germline ends came to 11 bases. CDR1 is MDHEN and CDR2 is SYDVKM in the germline V gene. The CDR3 spells CASSLHMGSGNTIYF. CDR3 nucleotide sequence: TGTGCCAGCAGTCTGCACATGGGCTCTGGAAACACCATATATTTT.

In this sample, this clonotype turned up many times. The rearrangement joins TRBV7-2 to TRBJ1-6, with D unresolved. The V and J ends lost 2 bases and 5 bases respectively, with 7 bases between them. Germline CDR1 is SGHTA and CDR2 is FQGNSA. CDR3 length equals 14 residues. CDR3 in DNA: TGTGCCAGCAGCTTAATCCAGAATAATTCACCCCTCCACTTT. Its protein product is CASSLIQNNSPLHF.

The sample holds a few counts of this clonotype. This chain links TRBV20-1 with TRBJ1-1; 8 bases line up with TRBD1. CDR1 is DFQATT and CDR2 is SNEGSKA in the germline V gene (reference sequence). J was trimmed by 0 bases and V by 5 bases; bases with no gene match: 5. The CDR3 covers 14 residues. CDR3 residues: CSAVGDRLNTEAFF. CDR3 coding DNA: TGCAGTGCTGTGGGGGACAGGCTGAACACTGAAGCTTTCTTT.

This clonotype was seen repeatedly, ten times or more. The gene calls are TRBV7-2 and TRBJ2-2; D is tentatively TRBD1 or TRBD2 (5 bases each). From germline, CDR1 is SGHTA and CDR2 FQGNSA. The V end was cut by 6 bases, the J end by 4 bases, with 9 bases between. This CDR3 has 13 residues. In DNA, the CDR3 is TGTGCCAGCAGGGTGGGGGTCACCGGGGAGCTGTTTTTT. Residues: CASRVGVTGELFF.

The V call is TRBV29-1, the J call TRBJ2-1, with 7 bases lining up with TRBD1. The CDR3 has 13 amino acids. The V segment lost 6 bases and the J segment 4 bases; nucleotides outside the gene matches: 6. The germline V gene has CDR1 SQVTM and CDR2 ANQGSEA. For the CDR3, the DNA is TGCAGCGTCGCCGGGGACAGTTACAATGAGCAGTTCTTC. Encoded protein: CSVAGDSYNEQFF.